Described below is a single TCR beta chain sequence and its context. The antigen is unknown. This CDR3 is 14 amino acids long. Germline V gene lookup returns CDR1 SGHNT and CDR2 YYREEE (reference sequence). Next came a second PCR, run for about 7 to 12 cycles, which used a sample-barcoded 5' primer along with a J-beta primer mix. The yield of each sample was at least 2.5 million CDR3-containing paired-end reads. MiXCR was run by TCRdb on the 5' RACE reads, yielding one entry per CDR3 protein. The sample records roughly 410,000 distinct CDR3 sequences, 52% being singletons. The data are from a study of blood T cells in healthy people across ages. General study results and limits: Comparison with aged donors showed that long-lived donors had more naive CD4+ cells and higher diversity.

The chain joins TRBV5-4 to TRBJ2-5; 9 nucleotides align to TRBD2. The closer fit of TRBJ2-7 to the DNA end suggests the J call may be wrong. The sequence came from a man aged 60-69 years in good health. The specimen sequenced was blood. CDR3 protein: CASSMSGRNYEQYF. CDR3 in DNA: TGTGCCAGCAGCATGAGCGGGAGGAACTACGAGCAGTACTTC.